This is a list of T cell receptor beta chains from one sample in a study of beta chain features in type 1 diabetes. Sequencing used immunoSEQ multiplex PCR; TCRdb keeps in-frame clones, though not all of them. The data contain 350,000 to 450,000 clones, over 12% of them seen just once; the ten biggest clones take up about 0.018%. Sequenced material: naive CD4+ T cells from blood. Receptors were obtained from a woman aged 18 to 35 in good health. Each CDR3 is given with its conserved first and last residue. The D gene is left open where the match is weak. Clone size is shown for a subset of rows, as once, few, many or a class of expanded clone.

few	TRBJ2-7	TRBV6-6	TRBD1	CASSYMGQEGSGQYF	TGTGCCAGCAGTTATATGGGACAGGAAGGTAGCGGGCAGTACTTC
few	TRBJ1-5	TRBV27	-	CASSDTRNQPQHF	TGTGCCAGCAGTGACACAAGAAATCAGCCCCAGCATTTT
few	TRBJ1-1	TRBV7-2	TRBD1	CASSLATGIMNTEAFF	TGTGCCAGCAGCTTAGCGACAGGGATCATGAACACTGAAGCTTTCTTT
-	TRBJ2-3	TRBV15	TRBD2	CATSRDVRTSGDTQYF	TGTGCCACCAGCAGAGATGTCAGGACTAGCGGGGATACGCAGTATTTT
few	TRBJ2-1	TRBV5-4	-	CASRDKGNEQFF	TGTGCCAGCAGAGACAAGGGGAATGAGCAGTTCTTC
few	TRBJ2-2	TRBV9	TRBD2	CASSPGGLAMVGGELFF	TGTGCCAGCAGCCCCGGAGGACTAGCGATGGTAGGCGGGGAGCTGTTTTTT
few	TRBJ2-3	TRBV29-1	-	CSVSGTTGRDTQYF	TGCAGCGTGTCCGGGACTACAGGGCGGGATACGCAGTATTTT
-	TRBJ2-3	TRBV9	TRBD1	CASSVRLGTGDTDTQYF	TGTGCCAGCAGCGTCCGGTTAGGGACAGGGGACACAGATACGCAGTATTTT
-	TRBJ1-2	TRBV6-5	-	CASSRQDWGYTF	TGTGCCAGCAGCCGACAGGACTGGGGCTACACCTTC
-	TRBJ1-1	TRBV2	TRBD1	CASSLRQGTNTEAFF	TGTGCCAGCAGCCTCCGACAGGGGACGAACACTGAAGCTTTCTTT
-	TRBJ2-5	TRBV19	-	CASSIRGETQYF	TGTGCCAGTAGTATCCGCGGGGAGACCCAGTACTTC
-	TRBJ2-2	TRBV2	-	CASDPRGLTGELFF	TGTGCCAGCGACCCCAGGGGTTTGACCGGGGAGCTGTTTTTT
once	TRBJ2-7	TRBV28	TRBD2	CASSSSSGRALYEQYF	TGTGCCAGCAGTTCCTCTAGCGGGAGGGCCTTATACGAGCAGTACTTC
-	TRBJ1-1	TRBV28	TRBD1	CASRWTGFRTEAFF	TGTGCCAGCAGATGGACAGGGTTTAGAACTGAAGCTTTCTTT
few	TRBJ1-4	TRBV9	TRBD1	CASSGQGRTSNEKLFF	TGTGCCAGCAGCGGACAGGGAAGAACGTCTAATGAAAAACTGTTTTTT
-	TRBJ1-5	TRBV27	TRBD1	CASRPLTGRNQPQHF	TGTGCCAGCAGACCACTGACAGGGAGGAATCAGCCCCAGCATTTT
-	TRBJ2-2	TRBV28	-	CASSLAGSETGELFF	TGTGCCAGCAGTTTAGCGGGATCAGAAACCGGGGAGCTGTTTTTT
-	TRBJ2-1	TRBV6-6	TRBD2	CATIIAGALNEQFF	TGTGCCACCATAATAGCGGGAGCATTAAATGAGCAGTTCTTC
few	TRBJ2-7	TRBV4-3	TRBD2	CASSYASAGVEIYEQYF	TGCGCCAGCAGCTATGCTTCGGCGGGGGTGGAGATCTACGAGCAGTACTTC
few	TRBJ2-7	TRBV10-3	TRBD2	CAIRGTSGSSYEQYF	TGTGCCATCAGGGGGACTAGCGGGAGTTCCTACGAGCAGTACTTC
-	TRBJ2-3	TRBV10-3	-	CAISEVVGHTDTQYF	TGTGCCATCAGTGAGGTCGTGGGGCACACAGATACGCAGTATTTT
-	TRBJ1-2	TRBV7-8	TRBD1	CATYLVSGTGDLDNGYTF	TGTGCCACCTACCTTGTATCCGGGACAGGGGATCTCGATAATGGCTACACCTTC
few	TRBJ1-2	TRBV30	TRBD1	CAGGQNYGYTF	TGTGCCGGGGGACAGAACTATGGCTACACCTTC
-	TRBJ2-7	TRBV4-1	TRBD2	CASSPRTTSGSLVQYF	TGCGCCAGCAGCCCTAGAACGACTAGCGGGAGCCTCGTACAGTACTTC
few	TRBJ2-2	TRBV7-8	TRBD1	CASRPGTGVTGELFF	TGTGCCAGCCGCCCCGGGACAGGGGTTACCGGGGAGCTGTTTTTT
-	TRBJ2-1	TRBV9	TRBD2	CASTEGGQNRNNEQFF	TGTGCCAGCACCGAGGGAGGGCAAAATAGAAACAATGAGCAGTTCTTC
few	TRBJ1-5	TRBV30	-	CAWSITSGAGQPQHF	TGTGCCTGGAGTATTACTTCAGGGGCTGGGCAGCCCCAGCATTTT
-	TRBJ2-1	TRBV7-9	-	CASSPGVNEQFF	TGTGCCAGCAGTCCGGGGGTAAATGAGCAGTTCTTC
-	TRBJ2-7	TRBV4-1	TRBD2	CASSQKRTSGSNEQYF	TGCGCCAGCAGCCAAAAAAGGACTAGCGGGAGCAACGAGCAGTACTTC
-	TRBJ1-2	TRBV30	TRBD1	CAWRATGQGGYYTF	TGTGCCTGGAGGGCGACGGGACAGGGTGGGTACTACACCTTC
few	TRBJ2-5	TRBV28	-	CATRGETQYF	TGTGCCACGCGAGGGGAGACCCAGTACTTC
few	TRBJ2-5	TRBV18	-	CASSPDSQETQYF	TGTGCCAGCTCACCGGACAGCCAAGAGACCCAGTACTTC
-	TRBJ1-1	TRBV7-2	-	CASSPNQGFEAFF	TGTGCCAGCAGCCCCAATCAGGGCTTTGAAGCTTTCTTT
-	TRBJ1-2	TRBV28	TRBD1	CASRGQGLRHRYYGYTF	TGTGCCAGCAGGGGACAGGGCCTGAGACATCGGTACTATGGCTACACCTTC
few	TRBJ1-2	TRBV28	-	CASSNSLDYGYTF	TGTGCCAGCAGTAACAGTTTGGACTATGGCTACACCTTC
-	TRBJ2-5	TRBV5-1	TRBD2	CASSPGLAGVLGETQYF	TGCGCCAGCAGCCCCGGACTAGCGGGAGTGTTAGGCGAGACCCAGTACTTC
-	TRBJ1-2	TRBV7-8	-	CASSSTRAQNYGYTF	TGTGCCAGCAGCTCCACCAGGGCACAAAACTATGGCTACACCTTC
-	TRBJ1-1	TRBV19	-	CASSSQGGRPEAFF	TGTGCCAGTAGCTCACAGGGTGGTCGCCCTGAAGCTTTCTTT
-	TRBJ2-7	TRBV5-1	-	CASSSQGWDEQYF	TGCGCCAGCAGCTCCCAGGGATGGGACGAGCAGTACTTC
-	TRBJ2-1	TRBV19	-	CASRSGALYNEQFF	TGTGCCAGTAGGTCGGGAGCCCTTTACAATGAGCAGTTCTTC
once	TRBJ2-1	TRBV11-2	TRBD2	CASSSNGYGRSSYNEQFF	TGTGCCAGCAGCTCTAACGGGTACGGGAGGAGCTCCTACAATGAGCAGTTCTTC
-	TRBJ2-1	TRBV5-4	-	CASSTLGRASSSYNEQFF	TGTGCCAGCAGTACGCTGGGGCGCGCTTCGAGCTCCTACAATGAGCAGTTCTTC
-	TRBJ1-5	TRBV28	-	CASSRDRLQPQHF	TGTGCCAGCAGTCGTGACAGGTTACAGCCCCAGCATTTT
-	TRBJ2-1	TRBV19	TRBD1	CASSQTGGSYNEQFF	TGTGCCAGTAGTCAGACAGGGGGCTCCTACAATGAGCAGTTCTTC
few	TRBJ1-5	TRBV4-2	-	CASSQDWGGNSNQPQHF	TGTGCCAGCAGCCAAGACTGGGGGGGGAATAGCAATCAGCCCCAGCATTTT
-	TRBJ1-1	TRBV30	-	CAWSVTQGNTEAFF	TGTGCCTGGAGTGTAACCCAGGGGAACACTGAAGCTTTCTTT
-	TRBJ2-7	TRBV15	TRBD1	CATSRWDRDSYEQYF	TGTGCCACCAGCAGATGGGACAGGGACTCCTACGAGCAGTACTTC
few	TRBJ1-2	TRBV15	-	CATSTGPIGGYTF	TGTGCCACCAGCACAGGGCCGATCGGAGGCTACACCTTC